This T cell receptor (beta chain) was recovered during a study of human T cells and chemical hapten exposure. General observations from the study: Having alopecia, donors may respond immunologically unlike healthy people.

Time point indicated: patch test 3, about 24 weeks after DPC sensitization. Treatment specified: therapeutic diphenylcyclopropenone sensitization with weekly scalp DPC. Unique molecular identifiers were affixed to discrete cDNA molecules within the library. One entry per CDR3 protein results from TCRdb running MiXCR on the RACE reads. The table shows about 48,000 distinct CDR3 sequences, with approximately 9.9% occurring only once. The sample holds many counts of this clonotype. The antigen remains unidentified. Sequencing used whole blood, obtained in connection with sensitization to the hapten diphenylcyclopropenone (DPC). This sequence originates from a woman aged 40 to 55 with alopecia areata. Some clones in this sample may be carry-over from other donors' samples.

In nucleotides, the CDR3 is TGCGCCAGCACCTGGACGGGGGGCACTGAAGCTTTCTTT. Residues: CASTWTGGTEAFF. The genes are TRBV5-1 and TRBJ1-1, with D possibly TRBD1 on 5 matching bases. This CDR3 has 13 residues. Deletions cut 6 bases from V and 4 bases from J, with 13 bases between. Germline V lookup: CDR1 SGHRS, CDR2 YFSETQ.